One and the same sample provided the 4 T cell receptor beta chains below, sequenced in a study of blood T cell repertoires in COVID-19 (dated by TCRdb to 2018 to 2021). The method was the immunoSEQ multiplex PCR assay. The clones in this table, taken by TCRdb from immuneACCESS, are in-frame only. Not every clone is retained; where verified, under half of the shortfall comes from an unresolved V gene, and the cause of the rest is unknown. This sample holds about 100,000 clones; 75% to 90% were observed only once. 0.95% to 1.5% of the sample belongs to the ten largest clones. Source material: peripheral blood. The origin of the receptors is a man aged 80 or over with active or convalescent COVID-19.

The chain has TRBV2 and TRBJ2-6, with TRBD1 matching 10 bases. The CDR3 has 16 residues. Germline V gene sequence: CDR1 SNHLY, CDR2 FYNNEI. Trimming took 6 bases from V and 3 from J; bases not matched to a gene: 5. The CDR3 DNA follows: TGTGCCAGCAGGACAGGGGGCGCAGGTGGGGCCAACGTCCTGACTTTC. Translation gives CASRTGGAGGANVLTF.

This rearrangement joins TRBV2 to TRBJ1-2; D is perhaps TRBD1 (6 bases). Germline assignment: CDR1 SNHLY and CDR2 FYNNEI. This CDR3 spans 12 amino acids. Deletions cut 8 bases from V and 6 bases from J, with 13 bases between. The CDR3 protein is CASGRAGDGYTF. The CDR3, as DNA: TGTGCCAGCGGAAGGGCAGGGGATGGCTACACCTTC.

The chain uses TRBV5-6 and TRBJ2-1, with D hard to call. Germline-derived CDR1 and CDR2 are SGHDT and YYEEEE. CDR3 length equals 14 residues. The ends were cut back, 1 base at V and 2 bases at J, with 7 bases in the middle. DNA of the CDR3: TGTGCCAGCAGCTTGAATAGAGCCTACAATGAGCAGTTCTTC. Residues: CASSLNRAYNEQFF.

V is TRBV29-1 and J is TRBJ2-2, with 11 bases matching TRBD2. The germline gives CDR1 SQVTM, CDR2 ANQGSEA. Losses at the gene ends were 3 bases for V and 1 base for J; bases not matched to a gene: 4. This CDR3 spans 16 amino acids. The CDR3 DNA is TGCAGCGTTGATCTAGCGGGAGGCCGGAACACCGGGGAGCTGTTTTTT. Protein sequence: CSVDLAGGRNTGELFF.